Listed below are T cell receptor beta chains from one sample, sequenced in a study of long-term antiretroviral therapy in people with HIV. Repertoires were generated with immunoSEQ multiplex PCR, while TCRdb's copy carries only in-frame clones and drops some. The sample has 25,000 to 35,000 clones; roughly 89% are singletons. This material consisted of unsorted PBMCs, taken 1.8 years after starting antiretroviral therapy. These receptors came from a woman aged 18-29 years with HIV. Each CDR3 is given with its conserved first and last residue. D genes are given only for firm matches. Clone size is given for some rows only: seen once, a few or many times, or a class if the clone is expanded.

.,TRBJ1-1,TRBV7-6,.,TGTGCCAGCAGCTTCAGGGGTTCCACTGAAGCTTTCTTT,CASSFRGSTEAFF
TRBD2,TRBJ2-1,TRBV7-8,.,TGTGCCAGCAGCTTACTTAGCGGGAGGGACCGATACAATGAGCAGTTCTTC,CASSLLSGRDRYNEQFF
.,TRBJ2-3,TRBV5-1,.,TGCGCCAGCAGCTTGTCGGGAGTGGGGGGAGATACGCAGTATTTT,CASSLSGVGGDTQYF
.,TRBJ1-5,TRBV4-3,.,TGCGCCAGCAGCCAAGAGGAGTCCAGAAATCAGCCCCAGCATTTT,CASSQEESRNQPQHF
TRBD1,TRBJ2-5,TRBV27,.,TGTGCCAGCACCCGGACAGGTCGGTGGGAGACCCAGTACTTC,CASTRTGRWETQYF
TRBD1,TRBJ2-7,TRBV13,.,TGTGCCAGCAGCTTACCAGGGGGTATTGGCTACGAGCAGTACTTC,CASSLPGGIGYEQYF
TRBD1,TRBJ1-4,TRBV28,.,TGTGCCAGCAGTTCCTACCCGGGACAGGGGAATGAAAAACTGTTTTTT,CASSSYPGQGNEKLFF
.,TRBJ2-3,TRBV9,.,TGTGCCAGCAGCGTAGATGGAGGGGGAGAATCAGATACGCAGTATTTT,CASSVDGGGESDTQYF
TRBD1,TRBJ2-1,TRBV6-5,.,TGTGCCAGCAGCCCCGGACAGGTAGTCGACAATGAGCAGTTCTTC,CASSPGQVVDNEQFF
.,TRBJ1-2,TRBV7-6,.,TGTGCCAGCAGCTTGTCGGGACAATTAGGCTATGGCTACACCTTC,CASSLSGQLGYGYTF
TRBD1,TRBJ1-4,TRBV4-1,.,TGCGCCAGCAGCCAAGATCGGGGACAGCAAAAACTGTTTTTT,CASSQDRGQQKLFF
TRBD2,TRBJ2-3,TRBV29-1,.,TGCAGCGTTAGCGGGCCGGGGGGTACGCAGTATTTT,CSVSGPGGTQYF
.,TRBJ1-5,TRBV6-5,.,TGTGCCAGCAGGAACAATCAGGGACAGCCCCAGCATTTT,CASRNNQGQPQHF
TRBD1,TRBJ2-1,TRBV7-9,.,TGTGCCAGCCAGACCGGGACAGGGGACAATGAGCAGTTCTTC,CASQTGTGDNEQFF
TRBD1,TRBJ1-5,TRBV9,.,TGTGCCAGCAGCGCTTCAGGGGGCGGGGGGCCCCAGCATTTT,CASSASGGGGPQHF
.,TRBJ2-1,TRBV7-2,.,TGTGCCAGCAGCCGAATGGGCAACAATGAGCAGTTCTTC,CASSRMGNNEQFF
.,TRBJ1-2,TRBV18,.,TGTGCCAGCTCACCTGCGGGGTCTAATGGCTACACCTTC,CASSPAGSNGYTF
.,TRBJ2-7,TRBV6-1,.,TGTGCCAGCAGTGAAGCGCGCGGAACCTACGAGCAGTACTTC,CASSEARGTYEQYF
TRBD1,TRBJ1-1,TRBV19,.,TGTGCCAGTAGTGGACAGGGGAGAGGCACTGAAGCTTTCTTT,CASSGQGRGTEAFF
TRBD2,TRBJ2-3,TRBV9,.,TGTGCCAGCAGCACCCTAATAGCGGGAGGCGGCACAGATACGCAGTATTTT,CASSTLIAGGGTDTQYF
TRBD2,TRBJ2-7,TRBV5-5,.,TGTGCCAGCACCGACCGGATAGCGGGAGTTGAGCAGTACTTC,CASTDRIAGVEQYF
.,TRBJ2-7,TRBV28,.,TGTGCCAGCAGTTTTGGAGCGGGGACAGCCTACGAGCAGTACTTC,CASSFGAGTAYEQYF
TRBD2,TRBJ2-7,TRBV6-1,.,TGTGCCAGCAGTGAGCCGGGAGGGTGGACCTACGAGCAGTACTTC,CASSEPGGWTYEQYF
TRBD2,TRBJ2-7,TRBV19,.,TGTGCCAGTAGGTCTAGCGGGAGCTCCTACGAGCAGTACTTC,CASRSSGSSYEQYF
TRBD1,TRBJ1-4,TRBV7-9,.,TGTGCCAGCAGGGACCGGGACAGTGAAAAACTGTTTTTT,CASRDRDSEKLFF
.,TRBJ1-4,TRBV5-6,.,TGTGCCAGCAGCCAGGGTCTCCGAACTGAAAAACTGTTTTTT,CASSQGLRTEKLFF
.,TRBJ1-4,TRBV7-8,.,TGTGCCAGCAGCTTCCTGGGGGGCTCTAATGAAAAACTGTTTTTT,CASSFLGGSNEKLFF
TRBD2,TRBJ2-3,TRBV11-2,once,TGTGCCAGCAGCTCAGCGGGAGAGGGCACAGATACGCAGTATTTT,CASSSAGEGTDTQYF
.,TRBJ2-1,TRBV5-1,.,TGCGCCAGCAGCTTGGGGGTAAATAGAGATGAGCAGTTCTTC,CASSLGVNRDEQFF